A single sample gave rise to the 20 T cell receptor beta chains below, sequenced in a study of control samples from healthy donors and cancer patients (dated by TCRdb to 2019 to 2021). Libraries were prepared through the immunoSEQ multiplex PCR assay. This is the immuneACCESS table as TCRdb keeps it, with only in-frame sequences that have V and J called. A part of the clones is gone; compared with another copy, unresolved V genes explain less than half, and the rest is unexplained. A total of 150,000 to 200,000 clones appear in this sample, around 88% of them only once. Roughly 1.7% of the sample comes from the top ten. Source material: blood. Every receptor here comes from a man between 18 and 29 years old in good health.

V and J are TRBV7-9 and TRBJ1-1; TRBD1 agrees at 8 bases. This CDR3 has 13 amino acids. Germline V lookup: CDR1 SEHNR, CDR2 FQNEAQ (reference sequence). The ends lost 5 bases at V and 5 bases at J; junction bases unmatched: 4. The DNA for the CDR3 is TGTGCCAGCAGCCGCGACAGGGGTACTGAAGCTTTCTTT. Its translation: CASSRDRGTEAFF.

The V and J genes are TRBV5-6 and TRBJ2-7; TRBD1 agrees at 8 bases. This CDR3 is built from 16 residues. Unmatched junction bases numbered 14, after V lost 4 bases and J lost 5 bases. Germline CDR1 is SGHDT and CDR2 is YYEEEE. The CDR3 loop is CASSRRWTGLENEQYF. CDR3 DNA sequence: TGTGCCAGCAGCCGCAGATGGACAGGGTTGGAGAACGAGCAGTACTTC.

Sample share makes this clone medium-sized (0.01 to 0.1%). The rearrangement joins TRBV12-3 or TRBV12-4 to TRBJ2-3; tentative D call: TRBD1 (5 bases). V lost 6 bases and J 6 bases, leaving 10 bases between the germline ends. This CDR3 spans 12 amino acids. The CDR3 nucleotides are TGTGCCAGCAGCTCAGGGATGGATACGCAGTATTTT. The encoded protein is CASSSGMDTQYF.

The genes are TRBV24-1 and TRBJ2-5; D perhaps matches TRBD1 (6 bases). V lost 2 bases to trimming and J lost 5 bases, with 23 bases between them. This CDR3 comprises 18 residues. From germline, CDR1 is KGHDR and CDR2 SFDVKD. The CDR3 nucleotides are TGTGCCACCAGTGATTCACCCGGGTGGGGTCAGGGGTCGGAGACCCAGTACTTC. It translates to CATSDSPGWGQGSETQYF.

This chain connects TRBV4-1 to TRBJ2-7; 7 bases agree with TRBD1. V lost 5 bases, J lost 5 bases, and 9 bases stayed unmatched. The CDR3 consists of 14 residues. Germline assignment: CDR1 MGHRA and CDR2 YSYEKL. The CDR3 nucleotides are TGCGCCAGCAGCACCCGACAGGGCGCAAACGAGCAGTACTTC. Its protein product is CASSTRQGANEQYF.

The CDR3: CASSPLIRDTKEETQYF. CDR3 in DNA: TGTGCCAGCTCACCGCTTATCCGGGACACCAAAGAGGAGACCCAGTACTTC. The V gene is TRBV18, the J gene TRBJ2-5, with D perhaps TRBD1 (6 bases). This CDR3 comprises 17 residues. Trimming removed 3 bases from V and 5 bases from J, with 22 bases in between. The germline V gene has CDR1 KGHSH and CDR2 LQKENI.

In its sample, this clone was seen a few times. The CDR3: CASSEGTGGLYEQYF. The CDR3 region has the DNA TGTGCCAGCAGTGAAGGGACCGGGGGCCTCTACGAGCAGTACTTC. The genes are TRBV6-1 and TRBJ2-7; either TRBD1 or TRBD2 may supply D (6 bases each). The CDR3 is 15 amino acids. Trimming cost V 1 base and J 3 bases, with 13 bases left between them. Germline V gives CDR1 MNHNS, CDR2 SASEGT.

V usage is TRBV27 and J usage is TRBJ2-7; a weak D match, TRBD2 (6 bases). The CDR3 is 14 amino acids. V gave up 2 bases and J gave up 0 bases, with 8 bases separating them. Germline V gene lookup returns CDR1 MNHEY and CDR2 SMNVEV (reference sequence). The CDR3 DNA reads TGTGCCAGCAGTTTAGGGGGGTCCTCCTACGAGCAGTACTTC. Its translation is CASSLGGSSYEQYF.

V and J are TRBV28 and TRBJ2-5; 9 bases are shared with TRBD1. V trimming: 3 bases; J trimming: 2 bases; junction bases outside the gene matches: 10. CDR1 and CDR2 (germline): MDHEN, SYDVKM. The CDR3 is 17 amino acids. CDR3 loop: CASSLPGQGRLQETQYF. CDR3 nucleotides: TGTGCCAGCAGTTTGCCGGGACAGGGACGGCTTCAAGAGACCCAGTACTTC.

The chain uses TRBV6-4 and TRBJ2-1, with 13 bases matching TRBD2. The germline V gene has CDR1 MRHNA and CDR2 SNTAGT. The CDR3 consists of 18 residues. The V and J ends lost 4 bases and 2 bases, in that order; junction bases with no gene match: 8. CDR3 sequence (DNA): TGTGCCAGCAGTGCCCAACGGACTAGCGGGGGCACCTACAATGAGCAGTTCTTC. As protein: CASSAQRTSGGTYNEQFF.

This clone was seen only a few times. The DNA of the CDR3 is TGTGCCAGCAGCTTAGATCCAGCGGGGGGGGAAGAGACCCAGTACTTC. It specifies CASSLDPAGGEETQYF. The chain employs TRBV11-2 and TRBJ2-5; TRBD2 matches 10 bases. With V trimmed by 0 bases and J by 3 bases, 4 bases remained unmatched. This CDR3 region has 16 residues. Germline-derived CDR1 and CDR2 are SGHAT and FQNNGV.

The V and J genes are TRBV11-3 and TRBJ1-4; the D gene is possibly TRBD1 (6 bases). The CDR3 extends over 15 amino acids. V lost 6 bases and J lost 5, with 16 bases in between. Germline V gene sequence: CDR1 SGHNT, CDR2 YENEEA. This chain's CDR3 is CASRPNDGGNEKLFF. CDR3 in DNA: TGTGCCAGCAGACCAAATGACGGGGGCAATGAAAAACTGTTTTTT.

The chain joins TRBV2 to TRBJ1-1; possible D gene TRBD1, 5 bases. Trimming took 3 bases from V and 7 from J, leaving 18 bases between them. Germline assignment: CDR1 SNHLY and CDR2 FYNNEI. CDR3 size: 15 residues. This CDR3 reads CASSEQGVFRDEAFF. The CDR3 DNA follows: TGTGCCAGCAGTGAGCAGGGCGTATTTAGGGATGAAGCTTTCTTT. Combining the CDR3 with reference TRBV2 and TRBJ1-1 gives the whole variable domain EPEVTQTPSHQVTQMGQEVILRCVPISNHLYFYWYRQILGQKVEFLVSFYNNEISEKSEIFDDQFSVERPDGSNFTLKIRSTKLEDSAMYFCASSEQGVFRDEAFFGQGTRLTVV.

This rearrangement joins TRBV27 to TRBJ2-5, with 10 bases lining up with TRBD2. Germline V gene data show CDR1 as MNHEY and CDR2 as SMNVEV (reference sequence). The CDR3 contains 15 residues. J lost 2 bases, V lost 6 bases, and 6 bases had no gene match. The CDR3 nucleotides read TGTGCCAGCAGGGATAGCGGGGGGCCTCAAGAGACCCAGTACTTC. Its protein product is CASRDSGGPQETQYF.

V usage is TRBV6-2 or TRBV6-3 and J usage is TRBJ1-5; unclear D gene. CDR3 length equals 13 residues. The V gene lost 0 bases and the J gene lost 3 bases, with 3 bases spanning the gap. CDR1 is MNHEY, CDR2 SVGEGT, per germline. As DNA, the CDR3 is TGTGCCAGCAGTTACTCTTTCAATCAGCCCCAGCATTTT. This sequence encodes CASSYSFNQPQHF.

The V call is TRBV3-1 (or the pseudogene TRBV3-2), the J call TRBJ2-1, with 7 bases that match TRBD2. Germline V gene data show CDR1 as LGHDT and CDR2 as YNNKEL (reference sequence). This CDR3 is 15 amino acids long. V lost 4 bases to trimming and J lost 4 bases; unmatched junction nucleotides: 7. Here the CDR3 reads CASSRTGTTYNEQFF. For the CDR3, the DNA is TGTGCCAGCAGCCGAACCGGGACTACTTACAATGAGCAGTTCTTC.

The rearrangement joins TRBV5-5 to TRBJ1-1; weak D call: TRBD1 (6 bases). Germline-derived CDR1 and CDR2 are SGHKS and YYEKEE (reference sequence). The CDR3 runs to 15 residues. V was shortened by 4 bases and J by 5 bases, with 18 bases between the two germline ends. CDR3 residues: CASSTQQGSWTEAFF. In nucleotides, the CDR3 is TGTGCCAGCAGCACCCAACAGGGATCTTGGACTGAAGCTTTCTTT.

This rearrangement joins TRBV30 to TRBJ1-4; 8 bases match TRBD1. CDR3 length: 16 residues. Unmatched junction bases numbered 9, after V lost 6 bases and J lost 0 bases. Per germline, CDR1 GTSNPN and CDR2 SVGIG (reference sequence). As DNA, the CDR3 is TGTGCCTGCTCGACAGGGGTCTCAACAACTAATGAAAAACTGTTTTTT. Translated, it gives CACSTGVSTTNEKLFF.

This chain uses TRBV20-1 with TRBJ2-1; TRBD2 aligns across 10 bases. V lost 3 bases and J lost 7; bases outside the gene matches: 12. CDR1 and CDR2 from the germline V gene are DFQATT and SNEGSKA (reference sequence). This CDR3 has 16 amino acids. CDR3 in DNA: TGCAGTGCTAGTGACTCTAGCGGGGGCAGATATAATGAGCAGTTCTTC. This sequence encodes CSASDSSGGRYNEQFF.

The rearrangement joins TRBV13 to TRBJ1-2; 7 bases map to TRBD1. V was pared by 9 bases and J by 7 bases, with 14 bases of the junction left unmatched. The CDR3 has 14 residues. In germline, CDR1 is PRHDT, CDR2 FYEKMQ (reference sequence). In DNA form, the CDR3 reads TGTGCCAGTCGACAGGGAGGGGTGGTGTTTGGCTACACCTTC. Amino acid sequence: CASRQGGVVFGYTF.